This entry lists 9 T cell receptor beta chains sequenced from one sample in a study of Ad26.COV2.S vaccination and SARS-CoV-2 variants. Sequencing used immunoSEQ multiplex PCR; TCRdb keeps in-frame clones, though not all of them. The sample includes 200,000 to 300,000 clones, around 88% of them seen just once. Specified treatment: 15 to 20 received Ad26.COV2.S at low or high dose, single or two shots; 5 received placebo; per-sample allocation not given. On day 63 after the first injection, vaccine and placebo recipients gave samples. The input for sequencing was peripheral blood, taken in a trial of Ad26.COV2.S vaccine versus placebo. The receptors derive from a person between 18 and 65 years old who received the Ad26.COV2.S COVID-19 vaccine or a placebo.

About this clone itself: The same CDR3 can be traced to other DNA sequences in this sample. This rearrangement joins TRBV6-5 to TRBJ1-2; D gene unclear. Germline CDR1 reads MNHEY; CDR2 reads SVGAGI. Trimming removed 2 bases at V and 4 bases at J, with 2 bases between. The CDR3 sequence is 11 residues long. CDR3 sequence reads: CASSYGYGYTF. CDR3 DNA sequence: TGTGCCAGCAGTTACGGCTATGGCTACACCTTC.

The chain joins TRBV7-2 to TRBJ1-2, with TRBD1 matching 11 bases. Per the germline V gene, CDR1 is SGHTA and CDR2 is FQGNSA. The CDR3 has 14 residues. J gave up 4 bases and V 5 bases, and 3 bases lay outside the gene matches. The CDR3 sequence is CASSPGQGAYGYTF. In DNA, the CDR3 is TGTGCCAGCAGCCCTGGACAGGGGGCCTATGGCTACACCTTC.

J is TRBJ2-5 and V is TRBV7-3, with 15 nucleotides matching TRBD2. The germline V gene has CDR1 SGHTA and CDR2 FQGTGA. The CDR3 consists of 17 residues. V trimming: 4 bases; J trimming: 4 bases; junction bases outside the gene matches: 7. This CDR3 reads CASSSGLAGGLGETQYF. The CDR3 coding sequence is TGTGCCAGCAGCTCCGGACTAGCGGGAGGGCTAGGAGAGACCCAGTACTTC.

J is TRBJ1-5 and V is TRBV19; possible D gene TRBD1, 5 bases. Trimming shortened V by 7 bases and J by 2 bases, and 12 bases separated the two germline ends. From germline, CDR1 is LNHDA and CDR2 SQIVND (reference sequence). The CDR3 runs to 14 residues. The CDR3 region has the DNA TGTGCCAGTAATGAGGGGTACGGCAATCAGCCCCAGCATTTT. It specifies CASNEGYGNQPQHF.

The rearrangement joins TRBV19 to TRBJ2-4; D is ambiguous. V gave up 3 bases and J gave up 8 bases, with 14 bases separating them. Germline CDR1 LNHDA, CDR2 SQIVND (reference sequence). CDR3 length equals 14 residues. The CDR3 bases are TGTGCCAGTAGTATTCGGGTCAGGTTAGACATTCAGTACTTC. As protein: CASSIRVRLDIQYF.

The CDR3 nucleotides are TGTGCCAGCCGGGACAGCACCCGCACAGATACGCAGTATTTT. Protein sequence: CASRDSTRTDTQYF. The genes are TRBV7-9 and TRBJ2-3; 7 bases agree with TRBD1. The length of the CDR3 is 14 residues. The V gene's germline CDR1 is SEHNR and CDR2 FQNEAQ (reference sequence). V trimming: 8 bases; J trimming: 1 base; junction bases outside the gene matches: 6.

This chain links TRBV6-4 with TRBJ2-2; TRBD1 might be the D (6 bases). The germline gives CDR1 MRHNA, CDR2 SNTAGT. The CDR3 extends over 15 amino acids. V was cut by 9 bases and J by 4 bases, with 18 bases left in between. In nucleotides, the CDR3 is TGTGCCAGGAAGCCCGGGACATCGGGCACCGGGGAGCTGTTTTTT. Translating it yields CARKPGTSGTGELFF.

The chain's CDR3 is CASSHSGTKNIQYF. CDR3 nucleotides: TGTGCCAGCAGTCACTCGGGGACCAAAAACATTCAGTACTTC. This sequence joins TRBV2 and TRBJ2-4; a possible D gene is TRBD2 (5 bases). The germline V gene encodes CDR1 SNHLY and CDR2 FYNNEI. The CDR3 runs 14 residues. V lost 5 bases, J lost 2 bases, and 10 bases lay in between.

The chain employs TRBV19 and TRBJ2-6; tentative D call: TRBD1 (5 bases). Trimming cost V 2 bases and J 2 bases, with 7 bases left between them. CDR1 LNHDA and CDR2 SQIVND come from the germline V gene (reference sequence). CDR3 length equals 15 residues. CDR3 sequence (DNA): TGTGCCAGTAGTATAAGGGGCCCTGGGGCCAACGTCCTGACTTTC. Protein product: CASSIRGPGANVLTF.